This T cell receptor (beta chain) was found in a study of CXCR3-negative and CXCR3-positive naive CD8 T cells. Study-level findings and limits: CXCR3-positive naive cells had more hydrophobic TRB CDR3s than CXCR3-negative naive cells. Diversity ran similarly high across both naive subsets but far lower in memory CD8+ cells.

To note about this clonotype: As yet, its antigen is unknown.

In preparing the TRB cDNA libraries, 5' RACE with UMI labels was used. No DNA is given; TCRdb re-called the 5' RACE reads and lists each CDR3 protein once. This sample's table reports 130,000 or so distinct CDR3 sequences. The CD45RO-CCR7+CD27+CD95- phenotype denoted naive CD8+ T cells. The specimen sequenced was naive CXCR3- CD8+ T cells from blood. Regarding subset: CD45RO-CCR7+CD27+CD95- naive CD8+ T cells lacking CXCR3 (TNR3-). The TCR comes from a human donor in good health. Some clones in this sample may be carry-over from other donors' samples.

This CDR3 is CASRPRSLGELFF. This sequence joins TRBV6-5 and TRBJ2-2; checking the TCRdb D call of TRBD1 is not possible without DNA. The CDR3 covers 13 residues. CDR1 is MNHEY, CDR2 SVGAGI, per germline.